These 5 T cell receptor beta chains originate from one sample sequenced in a study of OX40 agonist ivuxolimab in advanced cancers. The assay was immunoSEQ multiplex PCR, and TCRdb's table has in-frame clones only and misses some. The sample lists tens of thousands of clones; about 86% were seen once. Sequencing used CD4+ or CD8+ T cells sorted from blood, obtained in a trial of the OX40 agonist ivuxolimab. These receptors were collected from an adult with an advanced solid tumor such as melanoma, head and neck, liver or kidney cancer.

The gene calls are TRBV30 and TRBJ1-1, with a weak D call TRBD1 (6 bases). The CDR3 totals 14 residues. With 1 base removed from V and 2 bases from J, the gap between germline ends came to 11 bases. The germline gives CDR1 GTSNPN, CDR2 SVGIG (reference sequence). As DNA, the CDR3 is TGTGCCTGGAGTGCAGGGGACGCCAACACTGAAGCTTTCTTT. Translated: CAWSAGDANTEAFF. Filled out from reference TRBV30 and TRBJ1-1, the complete variable domain reads SQTIHQWPATLVQPVGSPLSLECTVEGTSNPNLYWYRQAAGRGLQLLFYSVGIGQISSEVPQNLSASRPQDRQFILSSKKLLLSDSGFYLCAWSAGDANTEAFFGQGTRLTVV.

This chain links TRBV5-1 with TRBJ1-2; D is unclear. The CDR3 is made up of 14 amino acids. Trimming cost V 4 bases and J 4 bases, with 14 bases left between them. Germline V gives CDR1 SGHRS, CDR2 YFSETQ. In nucleotides, the CDR3 is TGCGCCAGCAGCCCCGGGGTGACTACCTATGGCTACACCTTC. Translated: CASSPGVTTYGYTF. Variable domain in full (rest from reference TRBV5-1 and TRBJ1-2): KAGVTQTPRYLIKTRGQQVTLSCSPISGHRSVSWYQQTPGQGLQFLFEYFSETQRNKGNFPGRFSGRQFSNSRSEMNVSTLELGDSALYLCASSPGVTTYGYTFGSGTRLTVV.

V is TRBV30 and J is TRBJ2-7, with D tentatively TRBD1 or TRBD2 (5 bases each). The CDR3 contains 16 residues. Deletions cut 0 bases from V and 5 bases from J, with 20 bases between. Germline V CDR1 and CDR2: GTSNPN, SVGIG (reference sequence). The CDR3 sequence: CAWSVLSRAGLDEQYF. The CDR3 nucleotides read TGTGCCTGGAGTGTATTATCGAGGGCAGGGCTGGACGAGCAGTACTTC.

This clone showed up just a few times. The CDR3 region is CSTELDTEAFF. The DNA of the CDR3 is TGCAGCACTGAACTCGACACTGAAGCTTTCTTT. V is TRBV29-1 and J is TRBJ1-1; D gene uncertain. From germline, CDR1 is SQVTM and CDR2 ANQGSEA. The CDR3 is 11 residues long. Trimming left V 8 bases short and J 3 bases short, with 10 bases between. Full variable domain (outside the CDR3, taken from reference TRBV29-1 and TRBJ1-1): SAVISQKPSRDICQRGTSLTIQCQVDSQVTMMFWYRQQPGQSLTLIATANQGSEATYESGFVIDKFPISRPNLTFSTLTVSNMSPEDSSIYLCSTELDTEAFFGQGTRLTVV.

J is TRBJ2-7 and V is TRBV19; D is unresolved. This CDR3 is 12 amino acids long. Trimming cost V 0 bases and J 3 bases, with 3 bases left between them. Germline V gives CDR1 LNHDA, CDR2 SQIVND (reference sequence). The CDR3 loop is CASSIDRYEQYF. CDR3 nucleotide sequence: TGTGCCAGTAGTATAGATCGCTACGAGCAGTACTTC. The full variable domain, rest sourced from reference TRBV19 and TRBJ2-7, is DGGITQSPKYLFRKEGQNVTLSCEQNLNHDAMYWYRQDPGQGLRLIYYSQIVNDFQKGDIAEGYSVSREKKESFPLTVTSAQKNPTAFYLCASSIDRYEQYFGPGTRLTVT.